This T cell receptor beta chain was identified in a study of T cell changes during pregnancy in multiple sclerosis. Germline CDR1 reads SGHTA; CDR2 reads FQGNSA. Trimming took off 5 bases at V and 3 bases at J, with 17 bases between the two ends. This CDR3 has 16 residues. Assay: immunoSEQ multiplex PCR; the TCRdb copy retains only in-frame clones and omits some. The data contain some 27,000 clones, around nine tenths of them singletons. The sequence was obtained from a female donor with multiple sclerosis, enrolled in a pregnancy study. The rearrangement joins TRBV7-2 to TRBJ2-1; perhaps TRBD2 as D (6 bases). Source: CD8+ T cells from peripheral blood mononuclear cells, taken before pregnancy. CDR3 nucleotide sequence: TGTGCCAGCAGCCTCATCGGCGGGGATCACTACAATGAGCAGTTCTTC. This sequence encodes CASSLIGGDHYNEQFF.